This entry concerns a single T cell receptor (beta chain). The sample belongs to a study of tumor and adjacent non-tumor tissue in lung cancer. A modified ARM-PCR protocol with three rounds of nested PCR amplified TCRbeta. MiXCR was run by TCRdb on the multiplex PCR reads, yielding one entry per CDR3 protein. The sample carries roughly 93,000 distinct CDR3 sequences, approximately 65% recorded once. The template was RNA from unsorted bulk tissue. The junction had 8 bases not matched to a gene; V was cut back by 0 bases and J by 8 bases. The CDR3 has 16 amino acids. CDR1 is ENHRY, CDR2 SYGVKD, per germline.

The clonotype originates from a man in his fifties or sixties with non-small cell lung cancer. The J gene is TRBJ2-2, the V gene TRBV10-3; the match to TRBD2 covers 8 bases. Sequencing input: lung tumor tissue. CDR3 sequence (DNA): TGTGCCATCAGTGAGTCGGCAAAGCGGGAGTCAGGGGAGCTGTTTTTT. It yields the protein CAISESAKRESGELFF.